The clone carrying this TCR beta chain was counted between two and nine times. Germline loops: CDR1 ENHRY, CDR2 SYGVKD. The CDR3 is 15 amino acids. V lost 6 bases and J lost 2; bases outside the gene matches: 6. These data are taken from a study of T-cell memory formation after mild COVID-19. From the 5' RACE reads, TCRdb called clonotypes with MiXCR, one entry per CDR3 protein. The sample has over 450,000 distinct CDR3 sequences, about a fifth seen once. Sequencing input: PBMCs or a T cell subset sorted from them (not recorded which). The chain joins TRBV10-3 to TRBJ2-2, with 7 bases identical to TRBD1. This receptor was taken from an adult woman who had mild COVID-19 (a few samples of this study predate the infection). Cell type and time point are not known. For the CDR3, the DNA is TGTGCCATCAGAACCGACAGGGAAAACACCGGGGAGCTGTTTTTT. Encoded protein: CAIRTDRENTGELFF.